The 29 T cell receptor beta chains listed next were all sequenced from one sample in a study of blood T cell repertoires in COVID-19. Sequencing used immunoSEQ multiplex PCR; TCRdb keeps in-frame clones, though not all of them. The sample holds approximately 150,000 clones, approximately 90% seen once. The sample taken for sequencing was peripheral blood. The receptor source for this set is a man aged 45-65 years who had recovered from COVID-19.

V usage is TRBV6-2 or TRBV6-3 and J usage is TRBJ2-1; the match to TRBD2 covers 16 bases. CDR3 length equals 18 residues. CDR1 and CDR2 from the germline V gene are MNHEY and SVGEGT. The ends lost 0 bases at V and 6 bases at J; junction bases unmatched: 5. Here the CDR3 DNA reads TGTGCCAGCAGTTACTCGATAGGGACTAGCGGGAGGGCCAATGAGCAGTTCTTC. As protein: CASSYSIGTSGRANEQFF.

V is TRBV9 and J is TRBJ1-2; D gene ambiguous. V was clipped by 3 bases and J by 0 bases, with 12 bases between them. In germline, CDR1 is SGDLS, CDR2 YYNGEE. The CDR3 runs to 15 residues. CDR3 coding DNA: TGTGCCAGCAGCGCGGACTGGCTCGCTAACTATGGCTACACCTTC. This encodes CASSADWLANYGYTF.

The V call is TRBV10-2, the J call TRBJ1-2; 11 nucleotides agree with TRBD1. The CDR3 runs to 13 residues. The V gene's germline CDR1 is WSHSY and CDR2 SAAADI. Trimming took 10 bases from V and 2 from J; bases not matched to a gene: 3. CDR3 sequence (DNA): TGCGCCACCGGACAGGGGGCGAACTATGGCTACACCTTC. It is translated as CATGQGANYGYTF.

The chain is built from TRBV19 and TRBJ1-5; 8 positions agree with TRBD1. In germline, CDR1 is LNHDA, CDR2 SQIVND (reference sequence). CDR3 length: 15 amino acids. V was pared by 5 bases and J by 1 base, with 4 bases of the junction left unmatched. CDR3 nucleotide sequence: TGTGCCAGTAGTCCCCAGGGGGCAAGCAATCAGCCCCAGCATTTT. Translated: CASSPQGASNQPQHF.

As DNA, the CDR3 is TGTGCCAGTAGTATAGGGCAGGCAAGCAATCAGCCCCAGCATTTT. Translating it yields CASSIGQASNQPQHF. The chain employs TRBV19 and TRBJ1-5; D gene uncertain. This CDR3 contains 15 residues. From germline, CDR1 is LNHDA and CDR2 SQIVND (reference sequence). V lost 1 base and J lost 1, with 8 bases in between.

CDR3 residues: CASSIGQGSYNEQFF. The CDR3 nucleotides are TGTGCCAGTAGTATCGGACAGGGAAGTTACAATGAGCAGTTCTTC. The chain is built from TRBV19 and TRBJ2-1; 8 bases align to TRBD1. There are 15 residues in the CDR3. CDR1 and CDR2 (germline): LNHDA, SQIVND (reference sequence). V shed 3 bases, J shed 4 bases, and the junction held 5 bases outside the gene matches.

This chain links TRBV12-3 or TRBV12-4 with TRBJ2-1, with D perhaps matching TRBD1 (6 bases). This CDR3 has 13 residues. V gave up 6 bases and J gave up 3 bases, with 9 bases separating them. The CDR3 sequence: CASSRQVYNEQFF. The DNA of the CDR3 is TGTGCCAGCAGCAGACAGGTCTACAATGAGCAGTTCTTC.

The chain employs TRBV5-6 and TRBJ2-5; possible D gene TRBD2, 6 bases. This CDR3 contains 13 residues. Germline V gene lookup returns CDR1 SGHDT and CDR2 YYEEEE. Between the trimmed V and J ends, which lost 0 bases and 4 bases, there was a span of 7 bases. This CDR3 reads CASSLVGGETQYF. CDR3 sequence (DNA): TGTGCCAGCAGCTTGGTGGGAGGAGAGACCCAGTACTTC.

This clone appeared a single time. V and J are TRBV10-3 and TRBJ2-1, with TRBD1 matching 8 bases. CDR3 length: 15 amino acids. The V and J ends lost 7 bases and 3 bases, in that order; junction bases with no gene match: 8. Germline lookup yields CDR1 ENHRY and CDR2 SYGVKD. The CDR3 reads CAIKPGQANYNEQFF. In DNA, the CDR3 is TGTGCCATCAAACCGGGACAGGCAAACTACAATGAGCAGTTCTTC.

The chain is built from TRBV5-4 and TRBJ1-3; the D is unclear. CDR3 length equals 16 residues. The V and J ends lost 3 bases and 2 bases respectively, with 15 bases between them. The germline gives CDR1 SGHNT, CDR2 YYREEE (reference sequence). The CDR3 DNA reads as TGTGCCAGCAGCTCTACAGTGATCGGTACTGGAAACACCATATATTTT. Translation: CASSSTVIGTGNTIYF.

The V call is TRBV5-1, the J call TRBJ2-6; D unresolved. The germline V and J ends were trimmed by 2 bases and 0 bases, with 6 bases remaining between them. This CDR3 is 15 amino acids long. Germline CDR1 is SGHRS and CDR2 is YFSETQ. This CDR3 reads CASSLPGSGANVLTF. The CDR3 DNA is TGCGCCAGCAGCTTACCGGGCTCTGGGGCCAACGTCCTGACTTTC.

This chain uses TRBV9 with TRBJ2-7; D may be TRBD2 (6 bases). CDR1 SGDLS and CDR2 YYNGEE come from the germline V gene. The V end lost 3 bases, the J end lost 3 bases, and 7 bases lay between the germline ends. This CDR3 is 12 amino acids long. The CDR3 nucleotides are TGTGCCAGCAGCGGCGGGGACTACGAGCAGTACTTC. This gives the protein CASSGGDYEQYF.

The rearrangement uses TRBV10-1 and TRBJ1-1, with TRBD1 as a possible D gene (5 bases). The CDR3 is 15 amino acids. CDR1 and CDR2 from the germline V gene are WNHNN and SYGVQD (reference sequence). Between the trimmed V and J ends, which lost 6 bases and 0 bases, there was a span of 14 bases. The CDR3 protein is CASRKSGQLNTEAFF. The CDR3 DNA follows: TGCGCCAGCAGGAAGAGTGGACAACTGAACACTGAAGCTTTCTTT.

CDR3 protein: CASRLAGGPYNEQFF. The CDR3 nucleotides read TGTGCCAGTAGGTTAGCGGGGGGGCCCTACAATGAGCAGTTCTTC. The chain has TRBV19 and TRBJ2-1; TRBD2 agrees at 11 bases. Germline V gene sequence: CDR1 LNHDA, CDR2 SQIVND (reference sequence). There are 15 residues in the CDR3. V lost 6 bases to trimming and J lost 2 bases; unmatched junction nucleotides: 3.

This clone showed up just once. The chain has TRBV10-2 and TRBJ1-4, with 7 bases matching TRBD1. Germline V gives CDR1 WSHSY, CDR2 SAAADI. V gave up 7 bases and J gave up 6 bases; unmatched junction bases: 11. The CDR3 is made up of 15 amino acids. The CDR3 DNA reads TGCGCCAGCACCTCGACAGGGTGGGGAGATGAAAAACTGTTTTTT. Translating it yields CASTSTGWGDEKLFF.

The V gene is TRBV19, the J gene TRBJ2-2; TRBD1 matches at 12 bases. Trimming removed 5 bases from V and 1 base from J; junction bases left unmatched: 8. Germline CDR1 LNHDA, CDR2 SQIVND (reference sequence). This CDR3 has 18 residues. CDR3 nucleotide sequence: TGTGCCAGTAGTTCCGGGACAGGGGGCGCCGGGAACACCGGGGAGCTGTTTTTT. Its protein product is CASSSGTGGAGNTGELFF.

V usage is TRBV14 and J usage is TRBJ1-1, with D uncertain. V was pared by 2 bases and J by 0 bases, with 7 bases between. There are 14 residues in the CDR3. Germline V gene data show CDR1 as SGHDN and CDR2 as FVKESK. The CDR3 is CASSQLSVNTEAFF. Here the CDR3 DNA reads TGTGCCAGCAGCCAACTTTCCGTGAACACTGAAGCTTTCTTT.

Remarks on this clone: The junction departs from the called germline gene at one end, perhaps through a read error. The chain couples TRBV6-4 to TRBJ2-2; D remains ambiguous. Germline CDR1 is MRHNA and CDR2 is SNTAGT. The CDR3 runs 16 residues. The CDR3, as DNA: TGTGCCAGCAGTGACTCCCACCCCCCCAACAACGGGGAGCTGTTTTTT. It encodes CASSDSHPPNNGELFF.

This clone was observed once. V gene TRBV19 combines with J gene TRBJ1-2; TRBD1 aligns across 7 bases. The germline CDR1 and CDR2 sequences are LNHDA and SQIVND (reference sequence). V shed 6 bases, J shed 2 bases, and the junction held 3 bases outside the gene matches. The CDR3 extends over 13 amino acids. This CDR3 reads CASSRGQNYGYTF. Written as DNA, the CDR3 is TGTGCCAGTAGCAGGGGACAGAACTATGGCTACACCTTC.

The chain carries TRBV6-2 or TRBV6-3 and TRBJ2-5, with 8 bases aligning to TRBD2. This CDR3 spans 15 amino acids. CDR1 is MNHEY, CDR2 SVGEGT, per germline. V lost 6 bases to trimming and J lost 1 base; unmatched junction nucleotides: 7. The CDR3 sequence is CASSQYGTSQETQYF. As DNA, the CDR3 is TGTGCCAGCAGCCAGTATGGGACTAGCCAAGAGACCCAGTACTTC.

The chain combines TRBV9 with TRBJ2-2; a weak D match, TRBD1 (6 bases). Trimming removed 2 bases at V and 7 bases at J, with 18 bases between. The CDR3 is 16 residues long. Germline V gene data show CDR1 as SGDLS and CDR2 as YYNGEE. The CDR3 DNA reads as TGTGCCAGCAGCGTTGGGGGCAGGGGTGTTGGCGGGGAGCTGTTTTTT. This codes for CASSVGGRGVGGELFF.

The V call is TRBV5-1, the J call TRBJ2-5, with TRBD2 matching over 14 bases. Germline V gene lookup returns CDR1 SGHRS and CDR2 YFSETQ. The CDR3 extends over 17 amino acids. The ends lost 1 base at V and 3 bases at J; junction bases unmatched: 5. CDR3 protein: CASSLRLAGGLEETQYF. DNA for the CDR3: TGCGCCAGCAGCTTGCGACTAGCGGGGGGGCTCGAAGAGACCCAGTACTTC.

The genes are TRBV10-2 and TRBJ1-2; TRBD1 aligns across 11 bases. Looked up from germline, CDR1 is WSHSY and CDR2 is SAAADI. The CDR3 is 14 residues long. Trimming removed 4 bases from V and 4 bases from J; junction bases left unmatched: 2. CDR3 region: CASSGTGGAYGYTF. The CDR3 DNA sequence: TGCGCCAGCAGTGGGACAGGGGGCGCCTATGGCTACACCTTC.

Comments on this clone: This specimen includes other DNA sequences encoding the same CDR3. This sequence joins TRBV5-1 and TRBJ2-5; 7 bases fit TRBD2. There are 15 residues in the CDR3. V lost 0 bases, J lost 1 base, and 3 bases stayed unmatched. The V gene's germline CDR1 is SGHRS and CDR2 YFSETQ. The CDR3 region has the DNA TGCGCCAGCAGCTTGGGGGCTAGCGGCCAAGAGACCCAGTACTTC. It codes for CASSLGASGQETQYF.

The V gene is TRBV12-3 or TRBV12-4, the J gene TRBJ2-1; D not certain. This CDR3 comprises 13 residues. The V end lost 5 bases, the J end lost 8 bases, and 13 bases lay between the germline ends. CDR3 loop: CASSPTGPHEQFF. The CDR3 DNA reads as TGTGCCAGCAGTCCGACTGGCCCCCATGAGCAGTTCTTC.

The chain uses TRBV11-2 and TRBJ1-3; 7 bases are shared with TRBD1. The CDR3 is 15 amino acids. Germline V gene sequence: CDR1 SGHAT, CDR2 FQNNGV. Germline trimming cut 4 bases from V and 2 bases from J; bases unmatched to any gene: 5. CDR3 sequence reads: CASSSQTGPGNTIYF. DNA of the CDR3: TGTGCCAGCAGCTCACAGACAGGGCCTGGAAACACCATATATTTT.

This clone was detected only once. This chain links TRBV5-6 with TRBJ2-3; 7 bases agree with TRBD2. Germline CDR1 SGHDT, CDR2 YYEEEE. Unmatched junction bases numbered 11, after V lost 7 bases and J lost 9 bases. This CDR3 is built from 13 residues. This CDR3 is CASRNRLAETQYF. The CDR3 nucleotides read TGTGCCAGCCGAAACCGACTAGCTGAGACGCAGTATTTT.

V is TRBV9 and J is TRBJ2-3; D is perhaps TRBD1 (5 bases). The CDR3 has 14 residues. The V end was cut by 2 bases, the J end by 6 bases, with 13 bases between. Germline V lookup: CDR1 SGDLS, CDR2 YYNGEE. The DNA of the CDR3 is TGTGCCAGCAGCGTTCAGGGTTTTGGGGATACGCAGTATTTT. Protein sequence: CASSVQGFGDTQYF.

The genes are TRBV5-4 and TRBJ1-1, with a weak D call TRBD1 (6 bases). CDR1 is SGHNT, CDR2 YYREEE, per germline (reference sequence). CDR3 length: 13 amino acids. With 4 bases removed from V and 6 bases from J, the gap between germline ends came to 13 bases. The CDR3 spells CASSDGGRSEAFF. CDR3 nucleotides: TGTGCCAGCAGCGACGGGGGGCGATCTGAAGCTTTCTTT.